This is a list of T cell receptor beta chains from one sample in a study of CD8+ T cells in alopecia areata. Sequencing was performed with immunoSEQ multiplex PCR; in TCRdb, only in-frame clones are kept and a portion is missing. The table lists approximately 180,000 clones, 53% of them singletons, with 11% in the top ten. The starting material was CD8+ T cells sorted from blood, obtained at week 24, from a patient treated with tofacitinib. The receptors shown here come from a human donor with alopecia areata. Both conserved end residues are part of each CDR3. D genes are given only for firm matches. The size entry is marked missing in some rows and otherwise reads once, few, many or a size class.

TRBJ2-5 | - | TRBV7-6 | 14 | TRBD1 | TGTGCCAGCAGCTTAACAGGGGGACAAGAGACCCAGTACTTC | CASSLTGGQETQYF
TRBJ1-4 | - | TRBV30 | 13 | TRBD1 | TGTGCCTGGGCGGGACAGGGCGGCGAAAAACTGTTTTTT | CAWAGQGGEKLFF
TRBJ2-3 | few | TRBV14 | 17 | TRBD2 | TGTGCCAGCAGCCAAGATGCAAGACTAGCGTACACAGATACGCAGTATTTT | CASSQDARLAYTDTQYF
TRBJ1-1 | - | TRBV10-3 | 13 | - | TGTGCCATCAGTGAGTCGGGGGGGACTGAAGCTTTCTTT | CAISESGGTEAFF
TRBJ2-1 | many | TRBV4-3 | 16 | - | TGCGCCAGCAGCCCTATGACCCAGGGACCGTACAATGAGCAGTTCTTC | CASSPMTQGPYNEQFF
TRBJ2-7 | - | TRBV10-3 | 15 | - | TGTGCCATCGCGTGGAGGGAGTCTAGTTCCTACGAGCAGTACTTC | CAIAWRESSSYEQYF
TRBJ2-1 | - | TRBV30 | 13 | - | TGTGCCTGGAGTGTACGGGGGCCCAATGAGCAGTTCTTC | CAWSVRGPNEQFF
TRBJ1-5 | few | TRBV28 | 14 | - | TGTGCCAGCAGTTTATTGGGGGGAGATCAGCCCCAGCATTTT | CASSLLGGDQPQHF
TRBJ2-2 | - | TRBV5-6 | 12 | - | TGTGCCAGCAGCTTGGGGGCAGGAGGGCTGTTTTTT | CASSLGAGGLFF
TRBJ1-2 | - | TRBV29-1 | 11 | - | TGCAGCGTTGAAGGAGGGGAAGGCTACACCTTC | CSVEGGEGYTF